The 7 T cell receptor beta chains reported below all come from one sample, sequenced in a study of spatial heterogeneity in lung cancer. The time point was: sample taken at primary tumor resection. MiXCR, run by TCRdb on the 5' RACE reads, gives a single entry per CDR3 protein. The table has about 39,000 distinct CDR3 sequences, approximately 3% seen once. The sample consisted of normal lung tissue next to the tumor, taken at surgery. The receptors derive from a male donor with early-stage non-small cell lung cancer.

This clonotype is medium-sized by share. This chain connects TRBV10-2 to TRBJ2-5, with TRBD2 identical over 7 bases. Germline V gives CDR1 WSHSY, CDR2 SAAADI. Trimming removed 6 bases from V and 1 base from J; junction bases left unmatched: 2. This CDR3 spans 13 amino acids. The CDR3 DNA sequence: TGCGCCAGCAGGACTAGCTCCCAAGAGACCCAGTACTTC. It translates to CASRTSSQETQYF.

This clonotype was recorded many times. CDR3 sequence: CSAREFEAFF. The CDR3 DNA follows: TGCAGTGCTAGAGAGTTTGAAGCTTTCTTT. The chain uses TRBV20-1 and TRBJ1-1, with D unresolved. This CDR3 comprises 10 residues. The germline V gene encodes CDR1 DFQATT and CDR2 SNEGSKA (reference sequence). V gave up 0 bases and J gave up 7 bases, with 3 bases separating them.

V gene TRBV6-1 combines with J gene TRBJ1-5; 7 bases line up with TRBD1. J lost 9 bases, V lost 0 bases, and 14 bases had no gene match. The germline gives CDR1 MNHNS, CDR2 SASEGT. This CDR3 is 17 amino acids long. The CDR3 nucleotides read TGTGCCAGCAGTGAAGCCCGGACAGGTGGGATAAATGCGCCCCAGCATTTT. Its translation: CASSEARTGGINAPQHF.

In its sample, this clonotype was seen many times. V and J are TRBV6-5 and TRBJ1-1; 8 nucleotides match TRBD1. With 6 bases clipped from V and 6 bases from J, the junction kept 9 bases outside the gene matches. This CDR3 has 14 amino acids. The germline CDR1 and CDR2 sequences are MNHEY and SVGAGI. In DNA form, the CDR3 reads TGTGCCAGCAGACCCGGACAGGGCACAGCTGAAGCTTTCTTT. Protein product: CASRPGQGTAEAFF.

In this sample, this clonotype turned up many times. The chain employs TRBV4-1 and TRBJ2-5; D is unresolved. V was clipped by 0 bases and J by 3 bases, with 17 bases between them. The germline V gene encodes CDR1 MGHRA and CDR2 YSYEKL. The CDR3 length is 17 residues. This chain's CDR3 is CASSQDPRSLGKETQYF. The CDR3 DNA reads TGCGCCAGCAGCCAAGATCCGCGATCATTGGGAAAAGAGACCCAGTACTTC.

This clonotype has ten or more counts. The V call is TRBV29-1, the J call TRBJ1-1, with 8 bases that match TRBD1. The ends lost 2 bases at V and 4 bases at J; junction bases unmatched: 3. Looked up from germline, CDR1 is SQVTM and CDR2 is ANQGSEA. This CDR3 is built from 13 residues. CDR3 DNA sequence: TGCAGCGTTGAACGTGGACAGGGCACTGAAGCTTTCTTT. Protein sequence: CSVERGQGTEAFF.

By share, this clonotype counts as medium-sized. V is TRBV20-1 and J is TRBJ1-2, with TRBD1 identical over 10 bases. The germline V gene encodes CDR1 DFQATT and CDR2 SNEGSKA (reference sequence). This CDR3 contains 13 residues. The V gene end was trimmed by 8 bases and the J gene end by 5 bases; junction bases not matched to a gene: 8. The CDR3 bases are TGCAGTATCCAGGGGACAGGGGAATATGGCTACACCTTC. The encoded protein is CSIQGTGEYGYTF.